This T cell receptor (beta chain) originates from a study of blood T cells in healthy people across ages. The CDR3 runs 13 residues. Germline CDR1 LNHDA, CDR2 SQIVND (reference sequence). With V trimmed by 5 bases and J by 7 bases, 4 bases remained unmatched. Alongside a J-beta primer mix, a sample-barcoded 5' primer served in a second PCR lasting roughly 7 to 11 cycles. TCRdb reprocessed the 5' RACE reads via MiXCR and lists one record per CDR3 protein. The data contain more than 550,000 distinct CDR3 sequences, 20% to 25% of them singletons. Source material: blood. The chain uses TRBV19 and TRBJ2-1, with 8 positions matching TRBD2. The TCR comes from a man between 70 and 80 years old in good health. The CDR3: CASSYRGGNEQFF. In DNA, the CDR3 is TGTGCCAGTAGTTACCGGGGGGGAAATGAGCAGTTCTTC.